Below, 12 T cell receptor beta chains from the same sample are listed, as sequenced in a study of CD8 T cells in Susac syndrome. The RNA, roughly 0.5 to 1 ug, was put through reverse transcription using random hexamers. TCRdb reanalysed the immunoSEQ multiplex PCR reads using MiXCR and keeps one entry per CDR3 protein. In the table there are around 190,000 distinct CDR3 sequences, 94% of which are singletons. Sample: CD4+ T cells from PBMCs. The receptors come from a human donor with Susac syndrome.

This clonotype was seen a single time. The chain carries TRBV20-1 and TRBJ2-3; 7 positions agree with TRBD2. Germline V CDR1 and CDR2: DFQATT, SNEGSKA (reference sequence). The CDR3 extends over 14 amino acids. Losses at the gene ends were 1 base for V and 3 bases for J; bases not matched to a gene: 4. CDR3 sequence reads: CSARGAGKTDTQYF. The CDR3 region has the DNA TGCAGTGCTAGAGGAGCGGGGAAAACAGATACGCAGTATTTT.

This chain uses TRBV3-1 with TRBJ2-1; D gene uncertain. CDR3 length: 13 residues. The V end was cut by 2 bases, the J end by 7 bases, with 9 bases between. Germline V gene lookup returns CDR1 LGHDT and CDR2 YNNKEL (reference sequence). The CDR3 DNA sequence: TGTGCCAGCAGCCAACTTTACCGAAATGAGCAGTTCTTC. Translating gives CASSQLYRNEQFF.

The chain joins TRBV5-1 to TRBJ1-2; no firm D call. From germline, CDR1 is SGHRS and CDR2 YFSETQ. The CDR3 runs to 15 residues. V was cut by 0 bases and J by 4 bases, with 13 bases left in between. CDR3: CASSLDGRGGYGYTF. The CDR3 nucleotides read TGCGCCAGCAGCTTGGATGGCAGAGGAGGCTATGGCTACACCTTC.

V and J are TRBV5-1 and TRBJ2-1, with 7 bases aligning to TRBD2. CDR1 is SGHRS and CDR2 is YFSETQ in the germline V gene. Trimming cost V 4 bases and J 3 bases; bases outside gene matches: 7. The CDR3 has 15 residues. The CDR3: CASSGGTTSYNEQFF. The CDR3 nucleotides are TGCGCCAGCAGCGGCGGGACTACAAGCTACAATGAGCAGTTCTTC.

The chain carries TRBV6-2 or TRBV6-3 and TRBJ2-3, with 7 bases identical to TRBD1. Losses at the gene ends were 6 bases for V and 6 bases for J; bases not matched to a gene: 12. The CDR3 runs to 15 residues. From germline, CDR1 is MNHEY and CDR2 SVGEGT. CDR3 nucleotide sequence: TGTGCCAGCAGGACAGGGCCACAATCGTACGATACGCAGTATTTT. It specifies CASRTGPQSYDTQYF.

V and J are TRBV12-3 or TRBV12-4 and TRBJ2-7; D perhaps matches TRBD1 (6 bases). The CDR3 length is 15 residues. Trimming stripped 6 bases from V and 2 bases from J, with 17 bases between. The CDR3 loop reads CASSLFSGQPYEQYF. The DNA for the CDR3 is TGTGCCAGCAGCCTCTTTTCTGGACAGCCCTACGAGCAGTACTTC.

CDR3 in amino acids: CASSFGLVSETQYF. As DNA, the CDR3 is TGTGCCAGCAGCTTCGGACTAGTTTCGGAGACCCAGTACTTC. The V and J genes are TRBV7-2 and TRBJ2-5; 7 bases map to TRBD2. Losses at the gene ends were 3 bases for V and 5 bases for J; bases not matched to a gene: 6. The CDR3 consists of 14 residues. Germline V gives CDR1 SGHTA, CDR2 FQGNSA. Using reference TRBV7-2 and TRBJ2-5 for the parts outside the CDR3, the full variable domain is GAGVSQSPSNKVTEKGKDVELRCDPISGHTALYWYRQSLGQGLEFLIYFQGNSAPDKSGLPSDRFSAERTGGSVSTLTIQRTQQEDSAVYLCASSFGLVSETQYFGPGTRLLVL.

V and J are TRBV7-2 and TRBJ2-6; 7 bases are a match to TRBD2. After removal of 1 base from V and 4 bases from J, the junction contained 4 bases not matched to a gene. Germline V CDR1 and CDR2: SGHTA, FQGNSA. The CDR3 has 16 residues. The CDR3 nucleotides read TGTGCCAGCAGCTTAGTTGCCGGGAGGGGGGCCAACGTCCTGACTTTC. This sequence encodes CASSLVAGRGANVLTF.

This sequence joins TRBV2 and TRBJ1-1, with 11 bases lining up with TRBD1. This CDR3 comprises 13 residues. V gave up 11 bases and J gave up 1 base; unmatched junction bases: 3. Germline V lookup: CDR1 SNHLY, CDR2 FYNNEI. The CDR3, as DNA: TGTGCCGAAGGACAGGGGGCGAACACTGAAGCTTTCTTT. Translating gives CAEGQGANTEAFF.

The gene calls are TRBV20-1 and TRBJ2-5; 7 nucleotides line up with TRBD1. The CDR3 runs to 12 residues. Germline CDR1 reads DFQATT; CDR2 reads SNEGSKA (reference sequence). Germline trimming cut 5 bases from V and 5 bases from J; bases unmatched to any gene: 5. The CDR3 sequence is CSAPDRVETQYF. The CDR3 DNA sequence: TGCAGTGCTCCAGACAGGGTCGAGACCCAGTACTTC.

The V call is TRBV30, the J call TRBJ2-1; 7 bases map to TRBD1. The CDR3 consists of 15 residues. V was pared by 0 bases and J by 5 bases, with 7 bases of the junction left unmatched. Germline CDR1 and CDR2: GTSNPN and SVGIG (reference sequence). The CDR3 DNA is TGTGCCTGGAGTGTACGAGGGACAGTAGACAATGAGCAGTTCTTC. The encoded protein is CAWSVRGTVDNEQFF.

V is TRBV2 and J is TRBJ1-1; D gene ambiguous. The germline gives CDR1 SNHLY, CDR2 FYNNEI. V was clipped by 7 bases and J by 1 base, with 7 bases between them. CDR3 length: 12 residues. The CDR3 region has the DNA TGTGCCAGCAAACAGTCGAACACTGAAGCTTTCTTT. This sequence encodes CASKQSNTEAFF.